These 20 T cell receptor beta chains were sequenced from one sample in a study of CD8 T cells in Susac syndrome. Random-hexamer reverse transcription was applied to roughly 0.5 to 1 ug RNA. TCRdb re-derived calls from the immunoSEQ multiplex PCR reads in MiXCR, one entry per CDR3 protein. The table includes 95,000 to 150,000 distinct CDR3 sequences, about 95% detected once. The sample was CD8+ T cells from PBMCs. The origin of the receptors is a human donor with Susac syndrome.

CDR3 loop: CATHTPGGYTF. DNA for the CDR3: TGTGCCACACATACGCCAGGGGGCTACACCTTC. The rearrangement joins TRBV6-5 to TRBJ1-2; perhaps TRBD1 as D (5 bases). Germline V gives CDR1 MNHEY, CDR2 SVGAGI. This CDR3 has 11 amino acids. With 10 bases removed from V and 8 bases from J, the gap between germline ends came to 14 bases.

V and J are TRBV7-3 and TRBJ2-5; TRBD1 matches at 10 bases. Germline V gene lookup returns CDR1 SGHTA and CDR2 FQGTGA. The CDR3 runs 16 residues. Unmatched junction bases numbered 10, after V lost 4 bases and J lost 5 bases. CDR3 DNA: TGTGCCAGCAGCTCCTCCGGGACAGGGGAGTCGGAGACCCAGTACTTC. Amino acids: CASSSSGTGESETQYF.

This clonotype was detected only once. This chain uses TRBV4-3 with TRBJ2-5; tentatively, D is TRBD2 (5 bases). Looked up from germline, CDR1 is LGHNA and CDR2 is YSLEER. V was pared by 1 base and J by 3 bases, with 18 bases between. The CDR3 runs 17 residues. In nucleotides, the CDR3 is TGCGCCAGCAGCCAAGTGTGGGGATATAACGGGGAAGAGACCCAGTACTTC. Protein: CASSQVWGYNGEETQYF.

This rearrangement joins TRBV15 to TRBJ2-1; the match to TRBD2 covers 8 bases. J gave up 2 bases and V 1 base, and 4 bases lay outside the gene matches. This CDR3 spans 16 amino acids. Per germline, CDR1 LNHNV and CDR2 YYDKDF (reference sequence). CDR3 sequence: CATSRGSSGPYNEQFF. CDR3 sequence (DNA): TGTGCCACCAGCAGAGGATCTAGCGGGCCCTACAATGAGCAGTTCTTC.

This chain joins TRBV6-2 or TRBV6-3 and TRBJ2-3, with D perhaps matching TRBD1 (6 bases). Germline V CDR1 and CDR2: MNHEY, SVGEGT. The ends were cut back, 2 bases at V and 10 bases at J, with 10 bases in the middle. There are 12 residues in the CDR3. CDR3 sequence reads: CASSYGRTAQYF. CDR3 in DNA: TGTGCCAGCAGTTACGGCCGGACAGCGCAGTATTTT.

The chain's CDR3 is CASSSSSGPYNEQFF. DNA of the CDR3: TGTGCCAGCAGTTCATCGAGCGGGCCTTACAATGAGCAGTTCTTC. This sequence joins TRBV6-5 and TRBJ2-1; TRBD2 is a possible D gene (6 bases). The V gene's germline CDR1 is MNHEY and CDR2 SVGAGI. Deletions cut 4 bases from V and 4 bases from J, with 14 bases between. The CDR3 has 15 residues.

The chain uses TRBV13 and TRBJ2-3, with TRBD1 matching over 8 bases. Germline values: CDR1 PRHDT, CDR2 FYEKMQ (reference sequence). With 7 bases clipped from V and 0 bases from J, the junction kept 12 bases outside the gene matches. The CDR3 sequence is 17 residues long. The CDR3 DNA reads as TGTGCCAGCACCCAGACAGGGGAAGGTTGGAGCACAGATACGCAGTATTTT. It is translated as CASTQTGEGWSTDTQYF.

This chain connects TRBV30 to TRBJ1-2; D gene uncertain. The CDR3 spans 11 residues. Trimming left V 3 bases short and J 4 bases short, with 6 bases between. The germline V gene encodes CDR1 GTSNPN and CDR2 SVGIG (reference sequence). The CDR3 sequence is CAWSWGYGYTF. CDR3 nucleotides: TGTGCCTGGAGCTGGGGCTATGGCTACACCTTC.

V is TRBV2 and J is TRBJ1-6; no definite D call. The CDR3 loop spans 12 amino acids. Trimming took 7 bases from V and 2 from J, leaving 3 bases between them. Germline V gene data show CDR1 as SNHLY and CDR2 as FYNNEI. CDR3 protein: CASTPYNSPLHF. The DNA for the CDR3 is TGTGCCAGCACCCCCTATAATTCACCCCTCCACTTT.

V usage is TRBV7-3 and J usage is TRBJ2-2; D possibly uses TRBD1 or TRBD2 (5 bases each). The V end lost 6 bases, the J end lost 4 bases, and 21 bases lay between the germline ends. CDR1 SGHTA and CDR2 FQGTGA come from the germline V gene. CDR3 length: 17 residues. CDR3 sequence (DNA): TGTGCCAGCAGTCCAAGGCCGGGACCGGCTGGCACCGGGGAGCTGTTTTTT. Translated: CASSPRPGPAGTGELFF.

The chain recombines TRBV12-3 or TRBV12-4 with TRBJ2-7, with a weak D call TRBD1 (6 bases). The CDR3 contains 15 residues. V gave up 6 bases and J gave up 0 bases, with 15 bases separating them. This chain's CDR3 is CASRCYRAPSYEQYF. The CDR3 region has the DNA TGTGCCAGCAGGTGTTACAGGGCCCCCTCCTACGAGCAGTACTTC.

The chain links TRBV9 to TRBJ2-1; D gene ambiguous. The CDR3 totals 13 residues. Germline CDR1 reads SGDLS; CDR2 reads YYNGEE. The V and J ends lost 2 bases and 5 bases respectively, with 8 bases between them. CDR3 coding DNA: TGTGCCAGCAGCGTCTATCAGAACAATGAGCAGTTCTTC. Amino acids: CASSVYQNNEQFF.

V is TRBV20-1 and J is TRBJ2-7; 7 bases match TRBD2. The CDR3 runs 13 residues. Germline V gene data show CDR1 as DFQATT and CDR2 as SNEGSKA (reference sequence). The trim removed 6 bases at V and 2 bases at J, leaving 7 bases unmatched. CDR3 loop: CSARGSGTYEQYF. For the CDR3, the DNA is TGCAGTGCCCGCGGGAGCGGTACCTACGAGCAGTACTTC.

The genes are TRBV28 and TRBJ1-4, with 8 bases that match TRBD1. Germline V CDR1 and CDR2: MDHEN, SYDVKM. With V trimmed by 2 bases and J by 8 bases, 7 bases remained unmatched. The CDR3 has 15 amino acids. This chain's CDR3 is CASSLGPGGREKLFF. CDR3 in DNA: TGTGCCAGCAGTTTAGGCCCAGGGGGCAGGGAAAAACTGTTTTTT. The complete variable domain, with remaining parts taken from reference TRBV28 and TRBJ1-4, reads DVKVTQSSRYLVKRTGEKVFLECVQDMDHENMFWYRQDPGLGLRLIYFSYDVKMKEKGDIPEGYSVSREKKERFSLILESASTNQTSMYLCASSLGPGGREKLFFGSGTQLSVL.

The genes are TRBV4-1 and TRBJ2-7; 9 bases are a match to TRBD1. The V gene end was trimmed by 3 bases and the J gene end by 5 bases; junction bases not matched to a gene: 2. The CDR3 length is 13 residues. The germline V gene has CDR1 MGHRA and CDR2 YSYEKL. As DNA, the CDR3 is TGCGCCAGCAGCCAGTGGACAGGGGACGAGCAGTACTTC. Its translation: CASSQWTGDEQYF.

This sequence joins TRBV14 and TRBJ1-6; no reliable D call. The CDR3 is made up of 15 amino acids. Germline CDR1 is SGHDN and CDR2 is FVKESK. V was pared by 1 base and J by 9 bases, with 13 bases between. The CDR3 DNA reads TGTGCCAGCAGCCAAGCCAGTTCGGAAAGTTCACCCCTCCACTTT. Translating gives CASSQASSESSPLHF. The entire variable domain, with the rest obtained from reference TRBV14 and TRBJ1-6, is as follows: EAGVTQFPSHSVIEKGQTVTLRCDPISGHDNLYWYRRVMGKEIKFLLHFVKESKQDESGMPNNRFLAERTGGTYSTLKVQPAELEDSGVYFCASSQASSESSPLHFGNGTRLTVT.

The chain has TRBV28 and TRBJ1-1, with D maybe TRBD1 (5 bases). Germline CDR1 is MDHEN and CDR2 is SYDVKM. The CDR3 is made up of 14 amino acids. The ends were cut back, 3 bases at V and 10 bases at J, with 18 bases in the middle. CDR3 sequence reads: CASSLGREPSIAFF. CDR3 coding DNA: TGTGCCAGCAGTTTGGGCAGGGAACCTAGTATAGCTTTCTTT.

CDR3 region: CAPTATEQFF. CDR3 DNA: TGTGCCCCTACGGCGACGGAGCAGTTCTTC. The chain links TRBV6-4 to TRBJ2-1; D unclear. This CDR3 contains 10 residues. Per the germline V gene, CDR1 is MRHNA and CDR2 is SNTAGT. Trimming pared 11 bases from V and 10 bases from J, leaving 12 bases between.

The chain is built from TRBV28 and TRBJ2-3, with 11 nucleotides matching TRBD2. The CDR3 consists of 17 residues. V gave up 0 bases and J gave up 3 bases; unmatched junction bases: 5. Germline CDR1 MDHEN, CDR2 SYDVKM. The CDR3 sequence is CASSLWTSGASTDTQYF. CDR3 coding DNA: TGTGCCAGCAGTTTATGGACTAGCGGGGCGTCGACAGATACGCAGTATTTT.

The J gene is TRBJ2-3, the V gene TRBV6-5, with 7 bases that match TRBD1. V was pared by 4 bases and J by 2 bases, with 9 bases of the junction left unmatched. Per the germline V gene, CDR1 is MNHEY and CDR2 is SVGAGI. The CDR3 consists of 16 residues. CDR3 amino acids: CASSLLQGEITDTQYF. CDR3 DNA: TGTGCCAGCAGTTTGCTCCAGGGGGAGATCACAGATACGCAGTATTTT.